This T cell receptor beta chain appears in the sequencing data of a study of Ad26.COV2.S vaccination and SARS-CoV-2 variants. Regarding the study as a whole: Analyses that measured TCR breadth and depth may have underestimated total T cell responses.

The V end was cut by 3 bases, the J end by 0 bases, with 8 bases between. Germline V lookup: CDR1 LNHDA, CDR2 SQIVND (reference sequence). The CDR3 consists of 14 residues. About this clone: The antigen is not known.

Here immunoSEQ multiplex PCR was the method, and the copy in TCRdb shows in-frame clones only, minus some. The sample carries around 400,000 clones, 83% recorded once. The treatment: about 20 received Ad26.COV2.S at low or high dose, single or two shots; roughly 5 received placebo; per-sample allocation not given. At day 63 after the first vaccine or placebo injection, samples were drawn. This TCR was sampled from a person between 18 and 60 years old who received the Ad26.COV2.S COVID-19 vaccine or a placebo. Source: peripheral blood, taken in a trial of Ad26.COV2.S vaccine versus placebo. This chain connects TRBV19 to TRBJ1-1; D remains unclear. This chain's CDR3 is CASSMSGVNTEAFF. CDR3 in DNA: TGTGCCAGTAGTATGTCTGGGGTGAACACTGAAGCTTTCTTT.